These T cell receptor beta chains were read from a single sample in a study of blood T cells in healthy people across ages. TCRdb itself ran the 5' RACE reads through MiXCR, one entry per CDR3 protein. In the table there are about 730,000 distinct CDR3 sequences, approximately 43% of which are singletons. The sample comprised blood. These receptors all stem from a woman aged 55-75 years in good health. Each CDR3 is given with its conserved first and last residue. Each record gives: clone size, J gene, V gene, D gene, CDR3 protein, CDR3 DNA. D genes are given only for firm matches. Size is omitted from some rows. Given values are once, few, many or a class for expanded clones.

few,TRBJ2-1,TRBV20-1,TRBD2,CSAITSGGVHEQFF,TGCAGTGCTATAACTAGCGGGGGGGTTCATGAGCAGTTCTTC
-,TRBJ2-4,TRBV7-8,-,CASSLGDKVAKNIQYF,TGTGCCAGCAGCTTAGGGGACAAGGTAGCCAAAAACATTCAGTACTTC
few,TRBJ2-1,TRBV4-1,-,CASSQDHGQPGAEQFF,TGCGCCAGCAGCCAAGATCATGGACAGCCGGGGGCAGAGCAGTTCTTC
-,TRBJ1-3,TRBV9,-,CASSPERGSNTIYF,TGTGCCAGCAGCCCGGAAAGGGGGTCCAACACCATATATTTT
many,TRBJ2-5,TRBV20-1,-,CSARDMGGLETQYF,TGCAGTGCTAGAGATATGGGGGGTCTGGAGACCCAGTACTTC
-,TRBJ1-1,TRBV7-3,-,CASSSQGRFTEAFF,TGTGCCAGCAGCAGTCAGGGGAGGTTCACTGAAGCTTTCTTT
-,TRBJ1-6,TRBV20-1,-,CSAIEAAGISPLHF,TGCAGTGCTATAGAGGCCGCGGGGATTTCACCCCTCCACTTT
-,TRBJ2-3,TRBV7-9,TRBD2,CASSLALAGGSDTQYF,TGTGCCAGCAGCTTAGCACTAGCGGGGGGCTCAGATACGCAGTATTTT
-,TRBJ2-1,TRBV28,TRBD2,CASWEAGGLIWEQFF,TGTGCCAGCTGGGAAGCGGGAGGCCTTATTTGGGAGCAGTTCTTC
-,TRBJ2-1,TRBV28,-,CASSVGQSSYEQFF,TGTGCCAGCAGTGTCGGACAATCCTCCTACGAGCAGTTCTTC
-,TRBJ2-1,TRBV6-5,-,CASSDSWGSEQFF,TGTGCCAGCAGTGACTCTTGGGGATCTGAGCAGTTCTTC
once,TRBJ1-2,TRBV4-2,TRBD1,CASSHGQGLECYTF,TGTGCCAGCAGCCACGGACAGGGACTGGAATGCTACACCTTC
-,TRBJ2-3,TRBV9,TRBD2,CASSVGGLAIDTQYF,TGTGCCAGCAGCGTAGGAGGACTAGCGATAGATACGCAGTATTTT
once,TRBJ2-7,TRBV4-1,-,CASSQGNDQAEQYF,TGCGCCAGCAGCCAAGGGAATGATCAGGCTGAGCAGTACTTC
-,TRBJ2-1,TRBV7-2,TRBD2,CASGWGGPRQFF,TGTGCCAGCGGGTGGGGAGGGCCTAGGCAGTTCTTC
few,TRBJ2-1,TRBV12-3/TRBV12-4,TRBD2,CASSAGLENEQFF,TGTGCCAGCAGTGCGGGACTAGAGAATGAGCAGTTCTTC
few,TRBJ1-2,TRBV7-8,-,CASSSPSGRFNYGYTF,TGTGCCAGCAGCTCCCCCTCGGGGCGATTTAACTATGGCTACACCTTC
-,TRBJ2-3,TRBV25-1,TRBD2,CASTAGGTADTQYF,TGTGCCAGCACCGCCGGGGGGACCGCAGATACGCAGTATTTT
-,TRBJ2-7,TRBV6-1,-,CASKLAGPPYEQYF,TGTGCCAGCAAGTTAGCAGGGCCCCCCTACGAGCAGTACTTC
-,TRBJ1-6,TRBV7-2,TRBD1,CASSLTGTGYSSPLHF,TGTGCCAGCAGCTTGACCGGGACAGGGTATAGTTCACCCCTCCACTTT
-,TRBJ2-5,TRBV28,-,CASSTRGRGTQYF,TGTGCCAGCAGCACGAGGGGGCGGGGGACCCAGTACTTC
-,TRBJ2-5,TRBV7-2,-,CASSLATGMGNEQYF,TGTGCCAGCAGCTTAGCAACAGGGATGGGCAATGAGCAGTACTTC
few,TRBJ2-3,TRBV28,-,CASSSDPDTQYF,TGTGCCAGCAGTTCGGACCCAGATACGCAGTATTTT
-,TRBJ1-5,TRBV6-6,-,CASLARQAEPQHF,TGTGCCAGCCTCGCCCGGCAAGCGGAGCCCCAGCATTTT
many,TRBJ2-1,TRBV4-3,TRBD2,CASSLSGSLNEQFF,TGCGCCAGCAGCCTCAGCGGGAGTCTGAATGAGCAGTTCTTC
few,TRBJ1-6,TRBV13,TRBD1,CASSLGGQGRAPLHF,TGTGCCAGCAGCTTAGGGGGACAGGGAAGGGCTCCCCTCCACTTT
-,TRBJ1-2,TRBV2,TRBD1,CAISDRVGGYTF,TGTGCCATCTCCGACAGGGTTGGTGGCTACACCTTC
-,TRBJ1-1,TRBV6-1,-,CASMIPLNTEAFF,TGTGCCAGCATGATCCCATTGAACACTGAAGCTTTCTTT
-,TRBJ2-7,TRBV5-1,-,CASNFVIDSVPYEQYF,TGCGCCAGCAACTTTGTTATAGACAGCGTACCCTACGAGCAGTACTTC
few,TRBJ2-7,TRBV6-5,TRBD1,CASSYKQGTQGYEQYF,TGTGCCAGCAGTTACAAACAGGGGACCCAAGGGTACGAGCAGTACTTC
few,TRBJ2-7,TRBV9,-,CASSVGQMTSYEQYF,TGTGCCAGCAGCGTAGGACAGATGACCTCCTACGAGCAGTACTTC
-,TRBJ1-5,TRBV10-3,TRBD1,CAISYGQVGQPQHF,TGTGCCATCAGTTACGGACAGGTTGGGCAGCCCCAGCATTTT
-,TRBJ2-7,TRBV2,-,CASTWYDVYEQYF,TGTGCCAGCACCTGGTACGACGTCTACGAGCAGTACTTC
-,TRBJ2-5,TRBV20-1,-,CSATFRETQYF,TGCAGTGCTACGTTCCGGGAGACCCAGTACTTC
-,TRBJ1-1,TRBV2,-,CASTYLPTRTEAFF,TGTGCCAGCACCTACCTCCCCACGAGGACTGAAGCTTTCTTT
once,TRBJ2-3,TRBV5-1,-,CASSPRGARTDTQYF,TGCGCCAGCAGCCCAAGGGGGGCGCGCACAGATACGCAGTATTTT
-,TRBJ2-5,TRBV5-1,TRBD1,CASSGFGTEETQYF,TGCGCCAGCAGCGGTTTCGGGACAGAAGAGACCCAGTACTTC
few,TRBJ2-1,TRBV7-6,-,CASSDGQSANEQFF,TGTGCCAGCAGCGACGGACAGTCCGCCAATGAGCAGTTCTTC
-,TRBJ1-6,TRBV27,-,CASTAGPRQALHF,TGTGCCAGCACCGCCGGGCCCCGCCAGGCCCTCCACTTT
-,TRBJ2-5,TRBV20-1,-,CSAKRWGRGGNNEQYF,TGCAGTGCTAAGAGATGGGGGAGAGGGGGTAACAATGAGCAGTACTTC
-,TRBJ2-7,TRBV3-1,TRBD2,CASGAGATYEQYF,TGTGCCAGCGGGGCGGGAGCCACCTACGAGCAGTACTTC
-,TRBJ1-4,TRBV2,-,CASSGYESLFF,TGTGCCAGCAGTGGATATGAATCACTGTTTTTT
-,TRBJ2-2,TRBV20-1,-,CSALGNLGELFF,TGCAGTGCTTTGGGAAACCTTGGGGAGCTGTTTTTT
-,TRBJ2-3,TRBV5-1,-,CASSLAAGQTDTQYF,TGCGCCAGCAGCTTGGCCGCGGGACAGACAGATACGCAGTATTTT
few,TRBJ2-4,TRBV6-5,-,CASSYSPGHLAKNIQYF,TGTGCCAGCAGTTACTCCCCGGGACATCTAGCCAAAAACATTCAGTACTTC
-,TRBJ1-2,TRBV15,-,CATSRGGEVGGYTF,TGTGCCACCAGCAGAGGCGGGGAAGTCGGTGGCTACACCTTC